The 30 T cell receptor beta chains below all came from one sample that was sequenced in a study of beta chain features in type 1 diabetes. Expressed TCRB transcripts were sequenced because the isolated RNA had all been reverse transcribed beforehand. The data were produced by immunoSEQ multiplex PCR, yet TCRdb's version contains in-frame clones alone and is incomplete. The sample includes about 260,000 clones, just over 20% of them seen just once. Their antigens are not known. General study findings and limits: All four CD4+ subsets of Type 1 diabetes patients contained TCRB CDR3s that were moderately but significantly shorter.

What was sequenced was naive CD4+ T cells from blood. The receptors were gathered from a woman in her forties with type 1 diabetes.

The CDR3 nucleotides are TGCGCCAGCAGCTTGGAAGCGGTTTATGGCTACACCTTC. Amino acid sequence: CASSLEAVYGYTF. V gene TRBV5-1 combines with J gene TRBJ1-2; D is unresolved. Trimming removed 0 bases at V and 5 bases at J, with 8 bases between. This CDR3 contains 13 residues. Germline V CDR1 and CDR2: SGHRS, YFSETQ.

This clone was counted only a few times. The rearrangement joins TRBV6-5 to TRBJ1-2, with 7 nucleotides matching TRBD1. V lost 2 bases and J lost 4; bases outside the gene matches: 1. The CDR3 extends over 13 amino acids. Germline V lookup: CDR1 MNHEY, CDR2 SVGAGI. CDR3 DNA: TGTGCCAGCAGTTACCGGACAGGCTATGGCTACACCTTC. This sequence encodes CASSYRTGYGYTF.

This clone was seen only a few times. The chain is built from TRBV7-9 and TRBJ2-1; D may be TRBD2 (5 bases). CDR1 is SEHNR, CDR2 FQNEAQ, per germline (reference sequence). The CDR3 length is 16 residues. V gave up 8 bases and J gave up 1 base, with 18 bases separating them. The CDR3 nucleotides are TGTGCCAGCGTCCCGGGCAGGACTTTTTCCTACAATGAGCAGTTCTTC. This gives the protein CASVPGRTFSYNEQFF. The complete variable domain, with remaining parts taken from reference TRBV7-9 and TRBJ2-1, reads DTGVSQNPRHKITKRGQNVTFRCDPISEHNRLYWYRQTLGQGPEFLTYFQNEAQLEKSRLLSDRFSAERPKGSFSTLEIQRTEQGDSAMYLCASVPGRTFSYNEQFFGPGTRLTVL.

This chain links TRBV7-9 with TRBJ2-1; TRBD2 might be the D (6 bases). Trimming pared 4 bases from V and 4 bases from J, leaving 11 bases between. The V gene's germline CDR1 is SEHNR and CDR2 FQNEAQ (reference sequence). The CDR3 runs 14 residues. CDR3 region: CASSSGVGYNEQFF. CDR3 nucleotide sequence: TGTGCCAGCAGCTCGGGGGTGGGGTACAATGAGCAGTTCTTC.

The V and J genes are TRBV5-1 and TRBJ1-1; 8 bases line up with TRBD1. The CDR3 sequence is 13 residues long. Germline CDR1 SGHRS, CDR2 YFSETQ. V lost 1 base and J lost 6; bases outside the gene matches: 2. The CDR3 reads CASSLRTGPEAFF. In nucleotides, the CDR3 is TGCGCCAGCAGCTTGAGGACAGGGCCTGAAGCTTTCTTT.

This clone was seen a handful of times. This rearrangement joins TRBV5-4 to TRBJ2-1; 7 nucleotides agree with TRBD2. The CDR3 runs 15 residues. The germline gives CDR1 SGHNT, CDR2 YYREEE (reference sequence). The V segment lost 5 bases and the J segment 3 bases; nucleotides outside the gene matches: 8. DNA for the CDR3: TGTGCCAGCAGTCGATCGGGGGGACGCTACAATGAGCAGTTCTTC. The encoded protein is CASSRSGGRYNEQFF.

This chain's CDR3 is CASSIRQSYEQYF. For the CDR3, the DNA is TGTGCCAGTAGTATTCGACAGAGCTACGAGCAGTACTTC. The genes are TRBV19 and TRBJ2-7; D is perhaps TRBD1 (5 bases). CDR1 LNHDA and CDR2 SQIVND come from the germline V gene (reference sequence). Deletions cut 3 bases from V and 3 bases from J, with 9 bases between. The CDR3 totals 13 residues.

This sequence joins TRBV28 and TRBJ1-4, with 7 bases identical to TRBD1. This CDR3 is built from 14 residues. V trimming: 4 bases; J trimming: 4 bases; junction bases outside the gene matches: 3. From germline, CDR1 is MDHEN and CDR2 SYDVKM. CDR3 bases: TGTGCCAGCAGTTCTGGGACAGTTAATGAAAAACTGTTTTTT. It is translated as CASSSGTVNEKLFF. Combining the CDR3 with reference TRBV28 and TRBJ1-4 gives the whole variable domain DVKVTQSSRYLVKRTGEKVFLECVQDMDHENMFWYRQDPGLGLRLIYFSYDVKMKEKGDIPEGYSVSREKKERFSLILESASTNQTSMYLCASSSGTVNEKLFFGSGTQLSVL.

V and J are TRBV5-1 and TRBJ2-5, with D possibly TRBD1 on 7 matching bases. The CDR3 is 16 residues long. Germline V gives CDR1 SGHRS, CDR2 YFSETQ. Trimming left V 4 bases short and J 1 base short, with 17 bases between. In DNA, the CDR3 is TGCGCCAGCAGCGGAGGGCAGGGGGGCCTCCAAGAGACCCAGTACTTC. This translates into CASSGGQGGLQETQYF.

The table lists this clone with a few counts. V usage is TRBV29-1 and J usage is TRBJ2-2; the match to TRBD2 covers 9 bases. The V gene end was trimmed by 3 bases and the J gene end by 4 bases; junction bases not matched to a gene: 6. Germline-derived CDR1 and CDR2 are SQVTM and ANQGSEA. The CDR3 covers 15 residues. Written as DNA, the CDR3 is TGCAGCGTTGAGTTTAGCGGGAGCCCCACCGGGGAGCTGTTTTTT. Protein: CSVEFSGSPTGELFF.

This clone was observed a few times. The CDR3 nucleotides are TGTGCCAGCAATTGGCCCACCGGGGAGCTGTTTTTT. Its translation is CASNWPTGELFF. This chain links TRBV2 with TRBJ2-2; D gene ambiguous. The germline V and J ends were trimmed by 7 bases and 4 bases, with 7 bases remaining between them. Per germline, CDR1 SNHLY and CDR2 FYNNEI. The CDR3 sequence is 12 residues long.

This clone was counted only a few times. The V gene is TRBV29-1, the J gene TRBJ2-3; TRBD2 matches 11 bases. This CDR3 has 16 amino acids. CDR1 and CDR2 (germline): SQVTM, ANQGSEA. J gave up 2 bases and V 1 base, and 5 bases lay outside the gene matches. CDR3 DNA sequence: TGCAGCGTTGAAGGGTTGACTAGCGGGACCACAGATACGCAGTATTTT. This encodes CSVEGLTSGTTDTQYF.

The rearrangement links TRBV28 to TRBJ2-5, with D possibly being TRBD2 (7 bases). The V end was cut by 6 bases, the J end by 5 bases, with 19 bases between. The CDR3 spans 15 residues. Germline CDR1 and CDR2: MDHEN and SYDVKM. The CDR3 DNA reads TGTGCCAGCAGCAACGAAGGGGGGGCCCAGGAGACCCAGTACTTC. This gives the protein CASSNEGGAQETQYF. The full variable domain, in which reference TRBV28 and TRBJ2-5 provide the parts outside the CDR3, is DVKVTQSSRYLVKRTGEKVFLECVQDMDHENMFWYRQDPGLGLRLIYFSYDVKMKEKGDIPEGYSVSREKKERFSLILESASTNQTSMYLCASSNEGGAQETQYFGPGTRLLVL.

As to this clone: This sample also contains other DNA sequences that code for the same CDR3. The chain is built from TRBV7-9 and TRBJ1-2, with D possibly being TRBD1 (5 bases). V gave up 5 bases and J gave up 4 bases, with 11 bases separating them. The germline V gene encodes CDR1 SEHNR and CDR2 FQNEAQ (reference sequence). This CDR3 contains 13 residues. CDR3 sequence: CASSPGTAYGYTF. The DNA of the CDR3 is TGTGCCAGCAGCCCAGGGACTGCCTATGGCTACACCTTC.

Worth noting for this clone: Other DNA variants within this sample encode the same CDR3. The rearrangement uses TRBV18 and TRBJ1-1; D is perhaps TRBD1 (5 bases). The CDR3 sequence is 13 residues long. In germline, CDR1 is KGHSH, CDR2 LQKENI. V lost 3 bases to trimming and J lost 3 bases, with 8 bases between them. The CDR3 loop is CASSPGQDTEAFF. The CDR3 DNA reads TGTGCCAGCTCACCGGGGCAGGACACTGAAGCTTTCTTT. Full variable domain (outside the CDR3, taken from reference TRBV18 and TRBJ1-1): NAGVMQNPRHLVRRRGQEARLRCSPMKGHSHVYWYRQLPEEGLKFMVYLQKENIIDESGMPKERFSAEFPKEGPSILRIQQVVRGDSAAYFCASSPGQDTEAFFGQGTRLTVV.

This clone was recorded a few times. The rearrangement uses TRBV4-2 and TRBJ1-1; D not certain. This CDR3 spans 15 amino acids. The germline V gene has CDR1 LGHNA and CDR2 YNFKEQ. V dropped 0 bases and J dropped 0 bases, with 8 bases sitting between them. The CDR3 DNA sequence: TGTGCCAGCAGCCAAGATATAGCGATGAACACTGAAGCTTTCTTT. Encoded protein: CASSQDIAMNTEAFF.

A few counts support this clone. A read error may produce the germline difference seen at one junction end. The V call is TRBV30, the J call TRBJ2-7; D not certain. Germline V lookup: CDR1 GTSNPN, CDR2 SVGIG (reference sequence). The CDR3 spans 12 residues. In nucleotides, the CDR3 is TGTGCCCGGAGTGCCTCCTCCTACGAGCAGTACTTC. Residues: CARSASSYEQYF.

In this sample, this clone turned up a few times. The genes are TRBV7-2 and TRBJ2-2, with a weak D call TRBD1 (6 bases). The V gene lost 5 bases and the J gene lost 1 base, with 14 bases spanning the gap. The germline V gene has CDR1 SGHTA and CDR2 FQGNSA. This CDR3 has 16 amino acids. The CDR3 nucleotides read TGTGCCAGCAGCCCGCCGGGACACATGAACACCGGGGAGCTGTTTTTT. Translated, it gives CASSPPGHMNTGELFF. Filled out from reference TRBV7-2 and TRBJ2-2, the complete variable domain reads GAGVSQSPSNKVTEKGKDVELRCDPISGHTALYWYRQSLGQGLEFLIYFQGNSAPDKSGLPSDRFSAERTGGSVSTLTIQRTQQEDSAVYLCASSPPGHMNTGELFFGEGSRLTVL.

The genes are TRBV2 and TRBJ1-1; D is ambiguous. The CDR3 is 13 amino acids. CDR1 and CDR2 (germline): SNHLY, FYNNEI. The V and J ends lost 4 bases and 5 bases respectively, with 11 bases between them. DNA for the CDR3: TGTGCCAGCAGTGGAGGGAGTCGGACTGAAGCTTTCTTT. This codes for CASSGGSRTEAFF.

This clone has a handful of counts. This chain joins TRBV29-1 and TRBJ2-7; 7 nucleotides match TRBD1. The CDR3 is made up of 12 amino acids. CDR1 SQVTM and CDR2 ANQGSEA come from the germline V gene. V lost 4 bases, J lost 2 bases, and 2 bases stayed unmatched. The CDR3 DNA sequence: TGCAGCGTTGTTGACAGGGCCTACGAGCAGTACTTC. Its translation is CSVVDRAYEQYF.

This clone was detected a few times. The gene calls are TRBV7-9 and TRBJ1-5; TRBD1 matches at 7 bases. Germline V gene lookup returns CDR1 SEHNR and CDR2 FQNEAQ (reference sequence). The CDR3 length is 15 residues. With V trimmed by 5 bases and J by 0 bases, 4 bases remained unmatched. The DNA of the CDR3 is TGTGCCAGCAGCCCAGGGGGATTTAGCAATCAGCCCCAGCATTTT. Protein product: CASSPGGFSNQPQHF.

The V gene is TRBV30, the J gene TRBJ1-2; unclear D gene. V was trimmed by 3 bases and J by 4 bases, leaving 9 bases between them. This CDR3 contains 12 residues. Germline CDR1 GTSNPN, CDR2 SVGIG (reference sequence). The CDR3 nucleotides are TGTGCCTGGAGCGCCACTGTCTATGGCTACACCTTC. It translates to CAWSATVYGYTF.

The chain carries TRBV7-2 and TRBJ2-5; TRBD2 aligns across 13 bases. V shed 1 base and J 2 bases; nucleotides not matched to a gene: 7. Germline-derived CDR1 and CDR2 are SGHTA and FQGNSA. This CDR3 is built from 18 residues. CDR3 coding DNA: TGTGCCAGCAGCTTAGTCGGGACTAGCGGGGCAGTACAAGAGACCCAGTACTTC. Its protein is CASSLVGTSGAVQETQYF.

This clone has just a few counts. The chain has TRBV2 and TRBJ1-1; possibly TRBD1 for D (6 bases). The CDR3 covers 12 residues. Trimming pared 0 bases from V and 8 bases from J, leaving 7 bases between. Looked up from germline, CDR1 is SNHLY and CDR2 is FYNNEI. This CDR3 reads CASSEADREAFF. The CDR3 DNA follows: TGTGCCAGCAGTGAAGCCGACAGGGAAGCTTTCTTT.

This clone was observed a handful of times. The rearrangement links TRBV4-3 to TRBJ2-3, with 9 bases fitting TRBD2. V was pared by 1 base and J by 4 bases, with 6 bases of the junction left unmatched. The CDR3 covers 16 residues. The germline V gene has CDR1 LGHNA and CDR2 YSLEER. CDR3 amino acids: CASSQVPSGGPDTQYF. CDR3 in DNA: TGCGCCAGCAGCCAAGTTCCGAGCGGGGGGCCAGATACGCAGTATTTT.

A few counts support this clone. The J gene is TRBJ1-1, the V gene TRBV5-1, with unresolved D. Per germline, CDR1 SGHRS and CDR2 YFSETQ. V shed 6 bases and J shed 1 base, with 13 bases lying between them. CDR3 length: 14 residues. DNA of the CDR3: TGCGCCAGCACCCTCTTGGAGGGGAACACTGAAGCTTTCTTT. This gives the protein CASTLLEGNTEAFF.

CDR3 DNA sequence: TGTGCCAGCAGCTTACCGGGGCAGCCCCAGCATTTT. Protein sequence: CASSLPGQPQHF. The chain joins TRBV11-2 to TRBJ1-5; no clear D gene. The V and J ends lost 2 bases and 7 bases respectively, with 6 bases between them. Germline loops: CDR1 SGHAT, CDR2 FQNNGV. This CDR3 comprises 12 residues.

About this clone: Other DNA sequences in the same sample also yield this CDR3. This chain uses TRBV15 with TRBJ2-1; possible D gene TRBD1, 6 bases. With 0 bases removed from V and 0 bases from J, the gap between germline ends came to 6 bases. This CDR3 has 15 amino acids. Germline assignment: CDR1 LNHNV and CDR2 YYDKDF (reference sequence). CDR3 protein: CATSRDRGSYNEQFF. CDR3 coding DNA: TGTGCCACCAGCAGAGACAGGGGCTCCTACAATGAGCAGTTCTTC.

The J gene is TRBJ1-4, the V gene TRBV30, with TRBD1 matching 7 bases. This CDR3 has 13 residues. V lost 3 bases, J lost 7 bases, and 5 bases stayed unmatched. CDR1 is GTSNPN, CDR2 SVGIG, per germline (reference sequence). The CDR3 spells CAWRADRVEKLFF. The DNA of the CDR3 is TGTGCCTGGAGGGCCGACAGGGTTGAAAAACTGTTTTTT.

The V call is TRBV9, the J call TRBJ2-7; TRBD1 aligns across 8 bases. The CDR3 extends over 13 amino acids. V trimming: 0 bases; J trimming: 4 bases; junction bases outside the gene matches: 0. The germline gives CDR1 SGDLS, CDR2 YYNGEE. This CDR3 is CASSVDRGYEQYF. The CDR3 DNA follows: TGTGCCAGCAGCGTAGACAGGGGGTACGAGCAGTACTTC. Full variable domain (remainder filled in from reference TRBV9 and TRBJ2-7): DSGVTQTPKHLITATGQRVTLRCSPRSGDLSVYWYQQSLDQGLQFLIQYYNGEERAKGNILERFSAQQFPDLHSELNLSSLELGDSALYFCASSVDRGYEQYFGPGTRLTVT.